This T cell receptor beta chain was sequenced for a study of blood T cell repertoires in COVID-19. Study details: COVID-19 samples, acute and convalescent, were from the United States, Italy and Spain. T cells, B-cell-depleted T cells, or PBMCs provided the cDNA or gDNA that served as material.

Original processing methods: The authors estimated nucleated cell counts from reference gene primer amplification. Assay used: immunoSEQ multiplex PCR; TCRdb lists only in-frame clones, some missing. The V and J calls and the clone size are those of that table, but D and trimming were determined from the DNA. Of about 440,000 clones listed, about 91% were seen once; the top ten hold 10% to 15%. Between the trimmed V and J ends, which lost 6 bases and 0 bases, there was a span of 10 bases. There are 14 residues in the CDR3. CDR1 SNHLY and CDR2 FYNNEI come from the germline V gene. The TCR sequence derives from a woman between 45 and 60 years old with COVID-19, enrolled during active disease. The specimen was peripheral blood. J is TRBJ2-3 and V is TRBV2, with D possibly TRBD1 on 5 matching bases. The CDR3 sequence is CASSWTSSTDTQYF. The CDR3, as DNA: TGTGCCAGCAGCTGGACATCTAGCACAGATACGCAGTATTTT.